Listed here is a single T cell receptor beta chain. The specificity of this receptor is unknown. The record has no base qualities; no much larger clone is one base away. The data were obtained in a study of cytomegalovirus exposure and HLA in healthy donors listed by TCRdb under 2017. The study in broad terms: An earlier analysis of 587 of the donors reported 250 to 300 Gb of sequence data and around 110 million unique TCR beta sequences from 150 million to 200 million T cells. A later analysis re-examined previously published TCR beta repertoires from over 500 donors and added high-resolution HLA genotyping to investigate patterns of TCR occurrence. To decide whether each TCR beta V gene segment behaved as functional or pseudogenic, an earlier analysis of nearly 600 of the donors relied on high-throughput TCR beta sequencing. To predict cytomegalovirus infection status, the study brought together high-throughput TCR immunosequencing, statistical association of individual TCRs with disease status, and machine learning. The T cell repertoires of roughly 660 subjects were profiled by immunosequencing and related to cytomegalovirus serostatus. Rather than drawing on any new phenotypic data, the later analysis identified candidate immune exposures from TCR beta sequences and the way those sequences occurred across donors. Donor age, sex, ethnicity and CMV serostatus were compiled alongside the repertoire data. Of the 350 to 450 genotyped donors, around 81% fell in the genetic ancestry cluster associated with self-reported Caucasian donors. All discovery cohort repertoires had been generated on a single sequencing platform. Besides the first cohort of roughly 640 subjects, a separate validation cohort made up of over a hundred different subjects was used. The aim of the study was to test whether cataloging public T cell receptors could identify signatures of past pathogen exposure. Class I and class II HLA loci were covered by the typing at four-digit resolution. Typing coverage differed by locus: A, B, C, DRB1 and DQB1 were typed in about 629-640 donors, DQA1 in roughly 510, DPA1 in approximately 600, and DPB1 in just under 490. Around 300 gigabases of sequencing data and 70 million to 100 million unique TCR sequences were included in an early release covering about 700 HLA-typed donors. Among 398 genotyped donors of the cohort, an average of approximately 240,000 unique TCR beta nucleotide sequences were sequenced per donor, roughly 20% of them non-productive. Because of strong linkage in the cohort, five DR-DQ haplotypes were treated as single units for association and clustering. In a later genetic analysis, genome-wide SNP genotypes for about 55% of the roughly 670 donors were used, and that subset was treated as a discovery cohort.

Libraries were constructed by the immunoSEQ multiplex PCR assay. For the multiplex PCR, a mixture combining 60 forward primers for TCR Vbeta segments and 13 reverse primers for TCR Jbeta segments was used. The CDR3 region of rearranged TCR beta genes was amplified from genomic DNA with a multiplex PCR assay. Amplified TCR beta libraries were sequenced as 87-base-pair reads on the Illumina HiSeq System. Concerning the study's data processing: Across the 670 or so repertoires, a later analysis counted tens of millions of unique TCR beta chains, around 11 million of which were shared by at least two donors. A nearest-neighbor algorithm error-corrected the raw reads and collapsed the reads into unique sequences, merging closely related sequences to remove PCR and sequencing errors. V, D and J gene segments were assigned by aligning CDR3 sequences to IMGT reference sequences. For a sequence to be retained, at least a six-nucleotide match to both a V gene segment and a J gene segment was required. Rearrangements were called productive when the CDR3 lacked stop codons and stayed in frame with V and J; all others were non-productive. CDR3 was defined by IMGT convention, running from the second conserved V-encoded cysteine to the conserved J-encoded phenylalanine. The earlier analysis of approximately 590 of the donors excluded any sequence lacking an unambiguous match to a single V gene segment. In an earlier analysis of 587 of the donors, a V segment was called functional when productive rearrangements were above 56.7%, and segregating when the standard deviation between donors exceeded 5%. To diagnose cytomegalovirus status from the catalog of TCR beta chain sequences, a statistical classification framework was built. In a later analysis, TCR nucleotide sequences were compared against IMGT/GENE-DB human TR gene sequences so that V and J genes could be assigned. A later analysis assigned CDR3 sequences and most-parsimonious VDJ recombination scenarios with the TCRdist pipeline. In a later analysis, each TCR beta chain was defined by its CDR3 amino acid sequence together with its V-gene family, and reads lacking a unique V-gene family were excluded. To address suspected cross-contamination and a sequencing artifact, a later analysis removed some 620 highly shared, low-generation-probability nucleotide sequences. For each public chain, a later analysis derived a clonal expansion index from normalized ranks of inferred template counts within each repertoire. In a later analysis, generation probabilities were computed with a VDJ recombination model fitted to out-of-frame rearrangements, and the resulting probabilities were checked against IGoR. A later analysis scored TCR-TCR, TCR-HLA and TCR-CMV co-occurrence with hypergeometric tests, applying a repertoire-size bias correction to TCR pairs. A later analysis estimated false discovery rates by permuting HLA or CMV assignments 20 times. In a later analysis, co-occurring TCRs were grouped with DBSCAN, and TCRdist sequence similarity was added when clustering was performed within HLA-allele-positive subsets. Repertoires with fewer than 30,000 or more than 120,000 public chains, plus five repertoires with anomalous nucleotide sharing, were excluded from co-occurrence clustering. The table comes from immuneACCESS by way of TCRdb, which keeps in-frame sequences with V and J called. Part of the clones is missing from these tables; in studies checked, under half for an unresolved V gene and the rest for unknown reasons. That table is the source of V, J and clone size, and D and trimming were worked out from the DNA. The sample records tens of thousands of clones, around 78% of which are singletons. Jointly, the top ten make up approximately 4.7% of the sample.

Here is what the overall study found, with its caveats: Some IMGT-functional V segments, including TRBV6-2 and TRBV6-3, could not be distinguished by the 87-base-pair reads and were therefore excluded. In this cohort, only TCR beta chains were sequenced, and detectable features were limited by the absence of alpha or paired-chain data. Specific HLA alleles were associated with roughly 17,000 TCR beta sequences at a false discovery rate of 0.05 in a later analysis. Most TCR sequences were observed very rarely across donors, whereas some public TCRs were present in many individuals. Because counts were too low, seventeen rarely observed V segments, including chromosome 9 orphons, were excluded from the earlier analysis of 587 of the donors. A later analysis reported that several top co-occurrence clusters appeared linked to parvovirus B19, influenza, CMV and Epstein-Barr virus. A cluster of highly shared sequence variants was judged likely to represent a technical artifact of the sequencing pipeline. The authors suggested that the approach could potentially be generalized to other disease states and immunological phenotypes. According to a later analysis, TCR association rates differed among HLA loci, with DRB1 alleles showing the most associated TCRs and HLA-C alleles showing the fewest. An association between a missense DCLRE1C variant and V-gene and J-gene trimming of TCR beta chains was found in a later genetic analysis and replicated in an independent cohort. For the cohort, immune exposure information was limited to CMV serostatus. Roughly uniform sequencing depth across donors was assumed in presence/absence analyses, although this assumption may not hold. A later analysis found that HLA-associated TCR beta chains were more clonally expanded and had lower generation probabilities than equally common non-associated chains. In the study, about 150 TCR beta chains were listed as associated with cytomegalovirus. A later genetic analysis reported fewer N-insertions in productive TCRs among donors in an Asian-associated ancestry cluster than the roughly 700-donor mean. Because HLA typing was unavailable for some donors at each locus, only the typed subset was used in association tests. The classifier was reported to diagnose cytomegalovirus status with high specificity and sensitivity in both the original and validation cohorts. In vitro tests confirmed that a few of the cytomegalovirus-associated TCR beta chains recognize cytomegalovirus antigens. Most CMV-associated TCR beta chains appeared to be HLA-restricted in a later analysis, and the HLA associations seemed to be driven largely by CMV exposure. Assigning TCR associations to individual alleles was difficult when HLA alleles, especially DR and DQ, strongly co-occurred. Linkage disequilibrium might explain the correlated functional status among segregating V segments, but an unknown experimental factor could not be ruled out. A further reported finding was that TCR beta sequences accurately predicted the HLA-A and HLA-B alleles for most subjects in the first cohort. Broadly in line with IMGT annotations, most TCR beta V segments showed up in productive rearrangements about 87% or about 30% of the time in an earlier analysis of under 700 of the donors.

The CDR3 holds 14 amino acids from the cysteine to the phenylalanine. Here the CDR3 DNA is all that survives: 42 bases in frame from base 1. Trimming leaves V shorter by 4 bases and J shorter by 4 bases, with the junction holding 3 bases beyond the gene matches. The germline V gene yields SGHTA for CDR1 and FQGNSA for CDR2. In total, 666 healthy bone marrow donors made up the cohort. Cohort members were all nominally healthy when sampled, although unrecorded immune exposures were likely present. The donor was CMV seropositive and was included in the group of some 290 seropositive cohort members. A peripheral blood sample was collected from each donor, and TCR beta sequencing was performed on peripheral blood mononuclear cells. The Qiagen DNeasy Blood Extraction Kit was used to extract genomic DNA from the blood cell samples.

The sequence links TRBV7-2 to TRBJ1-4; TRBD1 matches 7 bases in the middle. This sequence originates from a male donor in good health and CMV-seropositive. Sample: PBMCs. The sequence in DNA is TGTGCCAGCAGCTCGACAGGGTTTAATGAAAAACTGTTTTTT. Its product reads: CASSSTGFNEKLFF.